The following is a T cell receptor (beta chain) sequence with its context. This entry comes from a study of T cell changes during pregnancy in multiple sclerosis. Produced via immunoSEQ multiplex PCR; TCRdb's table is partial and in-frame only. The sample yields fewer than 75,000 clones, roughly 91% seen once. Per the germline V gene, CDR1 is GTSNPN and CDR2 is SVGIG (reference sequence). The CDR3 has 13 amino acids. Trimming stripped 4 bases from V and 2 bases from J, with 11 bases between. The specimen comprised CD8+ T cells from peripheral blood mononuclear cells, sampled before pregnancy. This TCR was recovered from a female donor with multiple sclerosis, enrolled in a pregnancy study. This chain uses TRBV30 with TRBJ2-5, with no clear D. The CDR3 here is CAWNGYSQETQYF. For the CDR3, the DNA is TGTGCCTGGAACGGGTACTCACAAGAGACCCAGTACTTC.